This TCR beta chain stems from a study of T cell repertoires in cytomegalovirus infection. Overall study context: Through public TCR beta signatures, both CMV infection and matching HLA type were indicated. Overall study results and limits: Cumulated frequencies of public TCR beta families served to identify carriers of CMV plus the relevant HLA. CMV-specific TCR beta clonotypes restricted by HLA-C were the ones dominating the ex vivo response.

The CDR3 is 15 amino acids. V dropped 3 bases and J dropped 5; count of bases not matched to a gene: 5. Per the germline V gene, CDR1 is MNHEY and CDR2 is SMNVEV (reference sequence). This clonotype was observed a handful of times. Its antigen is unidentified. TCRdb analysed the reads with MiXCR anew, one entry per CDR3 protein. Here the sample spans over 95,000 distinct CDR3 sequences, over 25% being singletons. Sequences were derived from CD8+ T cells from cultured PBMCs, sampled from culture after CMV antigen stimulation. The source of this sequence is a human donor in good health (CMV status not recorded). Some clones in this sample may be carry-over from other donors' samples. J is TRBJ2-1 and V is TRBV27; 9 nucleotides agree with TRBD2. The DNA for the CDR3 is TGTGCCAGCAGTTTTTTAGGGACTAGCCACAATGAGCAGTTCTTC. It yields the protein CASSFLGTSHNEQFF.